This T cell receptor beta chain emerged from a study of breast tumors, draining lymph nodes, adjacent tissues. Samples came from axillary lymph nodes draining the breast cancer. V dropped 6 bases and J dropped 7 bases, with 15 bases sitting between them. The length of the CDR3 is 14 residues. Per the germline V gene, CDR1 is SGHTA and CDR2 is FQGNSA. TCRdb reprocessed the multiplex PCR reads with MiXCR, giving one entry per CDR3 protein. The sample has about 89,000 distinct CDR3 sequences; around 30% are singletons. Study-level results: Most tumor T cells seemingly derive from lymph node, then expand in tumor.

With regard to this clonotype: Antigen specificity is unknown.

The sample taken for sequencing was axillary lymph node tissue. The genes are TRBV7-2 and TRBJ1-4; possible D gene TRBD1, 5 bases. This TCR was sampled from a female donor with breast cancer. Some clones in this sample may be carry-over from other donors' samples. CDR3 nucleotide sequence: TGTGCCAGCAGTAGGGTATCTGGGGGTGAAAAACTGTTTTTT. The encoded protein is CASSRVSGGEKLFF.